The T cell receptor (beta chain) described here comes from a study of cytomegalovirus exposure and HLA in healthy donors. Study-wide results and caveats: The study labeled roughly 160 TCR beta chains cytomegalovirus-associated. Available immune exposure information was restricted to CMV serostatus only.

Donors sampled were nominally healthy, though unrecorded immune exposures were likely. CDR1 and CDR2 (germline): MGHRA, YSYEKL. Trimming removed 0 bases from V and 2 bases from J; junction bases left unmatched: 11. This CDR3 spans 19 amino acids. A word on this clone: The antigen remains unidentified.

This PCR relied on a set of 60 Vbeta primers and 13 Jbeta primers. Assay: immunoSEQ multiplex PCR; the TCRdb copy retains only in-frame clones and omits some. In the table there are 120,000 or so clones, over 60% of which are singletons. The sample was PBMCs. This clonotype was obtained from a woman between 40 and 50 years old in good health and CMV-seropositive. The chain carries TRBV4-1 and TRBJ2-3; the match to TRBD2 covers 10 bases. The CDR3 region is CASSQDQGLAGAYTDTQYF. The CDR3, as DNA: TGCGCCAGCAGCCAAGATCAGGGGCTAGCGGGGGCCTACACAGATACGCAGTATTTT.